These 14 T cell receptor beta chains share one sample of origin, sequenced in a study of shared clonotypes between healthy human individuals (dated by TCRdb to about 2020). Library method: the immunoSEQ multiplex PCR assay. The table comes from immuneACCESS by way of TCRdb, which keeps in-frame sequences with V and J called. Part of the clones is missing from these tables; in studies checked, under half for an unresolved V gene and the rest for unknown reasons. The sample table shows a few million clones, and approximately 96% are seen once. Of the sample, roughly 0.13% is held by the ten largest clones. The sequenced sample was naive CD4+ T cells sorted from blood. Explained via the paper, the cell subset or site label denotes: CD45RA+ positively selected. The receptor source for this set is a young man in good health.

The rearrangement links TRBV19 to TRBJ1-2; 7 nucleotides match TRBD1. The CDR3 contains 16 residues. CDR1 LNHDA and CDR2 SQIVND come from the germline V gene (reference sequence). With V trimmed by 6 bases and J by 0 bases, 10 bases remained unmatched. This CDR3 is CASSPDRASANYGYTF. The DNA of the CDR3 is TGTGCCAGTAGCCCCGACAGGGCTTCAGCTAACTATGGCTACACCTTC.

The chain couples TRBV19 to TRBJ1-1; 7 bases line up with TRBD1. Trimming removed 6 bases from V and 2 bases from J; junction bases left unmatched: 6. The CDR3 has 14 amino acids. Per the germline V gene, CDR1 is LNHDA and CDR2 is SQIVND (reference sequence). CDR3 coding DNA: TGTGCCAGTAGCCATACAGGGGTTAACACTGAAGCTTTCTTT. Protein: CASSHTGVNTEAFF.

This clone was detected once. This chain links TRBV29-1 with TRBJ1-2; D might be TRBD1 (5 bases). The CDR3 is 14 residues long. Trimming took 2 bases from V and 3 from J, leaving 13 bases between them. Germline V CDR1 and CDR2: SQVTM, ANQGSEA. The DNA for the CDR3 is TGCAGCGTTGAAAGAGGGCAGGGCTACTATGGCTACACCTTC. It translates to CSVERGQGYYGYTF.

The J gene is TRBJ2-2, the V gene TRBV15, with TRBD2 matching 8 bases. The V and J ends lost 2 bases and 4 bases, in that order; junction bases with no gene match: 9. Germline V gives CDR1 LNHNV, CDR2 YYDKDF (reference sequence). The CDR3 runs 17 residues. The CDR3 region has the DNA TGTGCCACCAGCAGAAAAGCGGGAGAGTTGGGCACCGGGGAGCTGTTTTTT. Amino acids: CATSRKAGELGTGELFF.

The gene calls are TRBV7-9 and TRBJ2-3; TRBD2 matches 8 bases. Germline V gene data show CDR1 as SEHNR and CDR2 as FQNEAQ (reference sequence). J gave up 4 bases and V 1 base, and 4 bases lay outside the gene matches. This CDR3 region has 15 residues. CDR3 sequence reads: CASSLVGGASDTQYF. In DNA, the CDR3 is TGTGCCAGCAGCTTAGTCGGGGGGGCCTCAGATACGCAGTATTTT.

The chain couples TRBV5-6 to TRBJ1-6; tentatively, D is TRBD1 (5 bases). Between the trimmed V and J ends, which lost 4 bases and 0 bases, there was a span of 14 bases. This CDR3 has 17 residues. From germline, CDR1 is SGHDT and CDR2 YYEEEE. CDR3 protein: CASSPTGVSSYNSPLHF. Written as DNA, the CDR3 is TGTGCCAGCAGCCCGACGGGGGTGAGCTCCTATAATTCACCCCTCCACTTT.

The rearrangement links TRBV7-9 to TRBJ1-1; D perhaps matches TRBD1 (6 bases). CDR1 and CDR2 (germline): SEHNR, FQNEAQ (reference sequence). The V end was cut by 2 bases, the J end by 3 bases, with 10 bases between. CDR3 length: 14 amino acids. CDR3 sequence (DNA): TGTGCCAGCAGCTTACCCGCAGGGGACACTGAAGCTTTCTTT. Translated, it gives CASSLPAGDTEAFF.

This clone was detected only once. Here the CDR3 reads CASSQDQQGYSPLHF. CDR3 nucleotides: TGTGCCAGCAGCCAAGATCAACAGGGGTATTCACCCCTCCACTTT. The V call is TRBV4-2, the J call TRBJ1-6; the match to TRBD1 covers 7 bases. The germline gives CDR1 LGHNA, CDR2 YNFKEQ. Losses at the gene ends were 0 bases for V and 8 bases for J; bases not matched to a gene: 4. The CDR3 contains 15 residues.

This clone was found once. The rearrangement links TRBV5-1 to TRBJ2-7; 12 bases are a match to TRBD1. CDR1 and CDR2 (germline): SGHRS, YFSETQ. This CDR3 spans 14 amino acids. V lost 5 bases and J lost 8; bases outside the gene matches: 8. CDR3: CASRTGTGGFQQYF. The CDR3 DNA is TGCGCCAGCAGAACCGGGACAGGGGGCTTCCAGCAGTACTTC.

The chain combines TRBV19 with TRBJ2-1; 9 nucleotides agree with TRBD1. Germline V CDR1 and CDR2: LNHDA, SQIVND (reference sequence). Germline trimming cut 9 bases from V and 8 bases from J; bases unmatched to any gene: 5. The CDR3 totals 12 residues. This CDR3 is CASSNRGHEQFF. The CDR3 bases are TGTGCCAGCTCTAACAGGGGGCATGAGCAGTTCTTC.

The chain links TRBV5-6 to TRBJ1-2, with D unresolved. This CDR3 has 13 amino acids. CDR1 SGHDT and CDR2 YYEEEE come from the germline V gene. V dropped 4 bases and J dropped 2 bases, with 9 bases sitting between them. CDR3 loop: CASSPGPNYGYTF. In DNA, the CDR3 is TGTGCCAGCAGCCCCGGACCGAACTATGGCTACACCTTC. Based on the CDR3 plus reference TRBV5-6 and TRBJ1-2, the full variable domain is DAGVTQSPTHLIKTRGQQVTLRCSPKSGHDTVSWYQQALGQGPQFIFQYYEEEERQRGNFPDRFSGHQFPNYSSELNVNALLLGDSALYLCASSPGPNYGYTFGSGTRLTVV.

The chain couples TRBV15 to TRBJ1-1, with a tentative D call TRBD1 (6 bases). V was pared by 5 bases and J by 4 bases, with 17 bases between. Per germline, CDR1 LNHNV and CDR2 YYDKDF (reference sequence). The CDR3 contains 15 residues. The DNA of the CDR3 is TGTGCCACCAGCGGCCCGGACAGTCGGGGCACTGAAGCTTTCTTT. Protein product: CATSGPDSRGTEAFF. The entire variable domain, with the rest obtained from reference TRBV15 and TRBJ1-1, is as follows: DAMVIQNPRYQVTQFGKPVTLSCSQTLNHNVMYWYQQKSSQAPKLLFHYYDKDFNNEADTPDNFQSRRPNTSFCFLDIRSPGLGDTAMYLCATSGPDSRGTEAFFGQGTRLTVV.

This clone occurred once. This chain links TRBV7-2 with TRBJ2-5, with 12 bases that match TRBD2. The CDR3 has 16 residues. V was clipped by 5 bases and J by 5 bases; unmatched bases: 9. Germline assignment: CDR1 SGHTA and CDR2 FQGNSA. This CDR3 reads CASSKRLAGVGETQYF. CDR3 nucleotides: TGTGCCAGCAGCAAGCGACTAGCGGGAGTTGGGGAGACCCAGTACTTC. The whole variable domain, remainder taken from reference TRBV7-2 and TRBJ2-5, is GAGVSQSPSNKVTEKGKDVELRCDPISGHTALYWYRQSLGQGLEFLIYFQGNSAPDKSGLPSDRFSAERTGGSVSTLTIQRTQQEDSAVYLCASSKRLAGVGETQYFGPGTRLLVL.

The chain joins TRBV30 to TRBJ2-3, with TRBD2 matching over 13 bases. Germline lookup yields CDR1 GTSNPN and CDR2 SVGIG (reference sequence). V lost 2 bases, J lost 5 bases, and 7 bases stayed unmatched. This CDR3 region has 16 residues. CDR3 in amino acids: CAWSLLAGGPGDTQYF. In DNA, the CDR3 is TGTGCCTGGAGTCTACTAGCGGGAGGGCCTGGAGATACGCAGTATTTT.